The entry below describes one T cell receptor beta chain. Its antigen is not known. This sample is part of a study of CXCR3-negative and CXCR3-positive naive CD8 T cells. Regarding the study as a whole: The study found comparably high diversity in both naive subsets and much lower diversity in memory CD8+ cells. It was found that naive subsets had comparable surface CD5, and TCR strength was inferred from TRB CDR3 properties.

Sorts performed in triplicate captured hundreds of thousands of cells each from every CD8+ T cell subset. The TRB cDNA libraries were prepared by 5' RACE with UMI labels. From the 5' RACE reads, TCRdb lists one entry per CDR3 protein and no DNA. Its clone listing holds approximately 38,000 distinct CDR3 sequences. Germline V gene sequence: CDR1 LGHNA, CDR2 YSLEER. This CDR3 has 14 amino acids. This receptor was identified in a human donor in good health. Some clones in this sample may be carry-over from other donors' samples. This rearrangement joins TRBV4-3 to TRBJ2-5; there is no DNA to check the TCRdb D call of TRBD1. Specimen: memory CD8+ T cells from blood. The CDR3 protein is CASSQEIGVETQYF.